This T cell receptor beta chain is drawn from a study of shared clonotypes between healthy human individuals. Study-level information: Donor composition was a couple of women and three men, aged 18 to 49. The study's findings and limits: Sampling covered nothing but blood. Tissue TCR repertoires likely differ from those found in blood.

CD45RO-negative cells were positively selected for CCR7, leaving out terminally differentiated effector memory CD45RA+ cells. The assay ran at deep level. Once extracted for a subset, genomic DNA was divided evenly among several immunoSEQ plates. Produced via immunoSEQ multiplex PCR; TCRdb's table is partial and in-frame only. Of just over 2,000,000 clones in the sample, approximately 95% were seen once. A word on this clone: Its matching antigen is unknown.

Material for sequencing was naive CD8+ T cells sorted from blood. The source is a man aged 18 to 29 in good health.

The CDR3 region is CASSNPGGDYGYTF. Written as DNA, the CDR3 is TGTGCCAGCAGCAACCCAGGGGGCGACTATGGCTACACCTTC. The chain carries TRBV9 and TRBJ1-2; TRBD1 matches 8 bases. V shed 4 bases and J 3 bases; nucleotides not matched to a gene: 5. The CDR3 totals 14 residues. Per the germline V gene, CDR1 is SGDLS and CDR2 is YYNGEE. The whole variable domain, remainder taken from reference TRBV9 and TRBJ1-2, is DSGVTQTPKHLITATGQRVTLRCSPRSGDLSVYWYQQSLDQGLQFLIQYYNGEERAKGNILERFSAQQFPDLHSELNLSSLELGDSALYFCASSNPGGDYGYTFGSGTRLTVV.